This T cell receptor (beta chain) stems from a study of blood T cell repertoires in COVID-19. Background on the study: Italy, Spain and the United States were the sources of the convalescent and acute COVID-19 samples.

Data came from immunoSEQ multiplex PCR; TCRdb stores just in-frame clones and leaves some out. The data contain 450,000 to 500,000 clones, approximately 83% of them singletons. The CDR3 contains 16 residues. Trimming removed 4 bases from V and 6 bases from J; junction bases left unmatched: 6. Germline V CDR1 and CDR2: LGHDT, YNNKEL (reference sequence). This chain uses TRBV3-1 (or the pseudogene TRBV3-2) with TRBJ2-1, with 13 nucleotides matching TRBD2. This TCR was sampled from a human donor in a cohort sampled during active COVID-19. The sample consisted of peripheral blood. The CDR3 protein is CASSPSRTSGSNEQFF. CDR3 sequence (DNA): TGTGCCAGCAGCCCTTCTCGGACTAGCGGGAGCAATGAGCAGTTCTTC.